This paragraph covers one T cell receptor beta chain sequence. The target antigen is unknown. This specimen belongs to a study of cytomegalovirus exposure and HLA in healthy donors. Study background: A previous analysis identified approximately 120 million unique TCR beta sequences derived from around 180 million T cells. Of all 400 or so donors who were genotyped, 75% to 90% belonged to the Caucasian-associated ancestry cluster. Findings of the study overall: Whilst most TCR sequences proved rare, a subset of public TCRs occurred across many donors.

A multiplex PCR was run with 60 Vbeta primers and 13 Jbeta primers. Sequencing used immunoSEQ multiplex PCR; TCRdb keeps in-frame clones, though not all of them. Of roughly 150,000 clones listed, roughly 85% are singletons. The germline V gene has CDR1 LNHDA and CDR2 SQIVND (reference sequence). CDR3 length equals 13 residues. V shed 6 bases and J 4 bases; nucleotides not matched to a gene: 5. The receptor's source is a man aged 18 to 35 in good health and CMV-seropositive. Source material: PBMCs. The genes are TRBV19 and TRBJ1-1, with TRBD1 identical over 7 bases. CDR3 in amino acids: CASSLQGTTEAFF. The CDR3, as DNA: TGTGCCAGTAGCTTACAGGGGACCACTGAAGCTTTCTTT.